This is a list of T cell receptor beta chains from one sample in a study of shared clonotypes between healthy human individuals. The table came from immunoSEQ multiplex PCR; TCRdb's copy has only in-frame clones and leaves some out. The sample carries about 2.4 million clones, 93% recorded once. Sequenced sample: naive CD4+ T cells from PBMCs. The receptors originated from a man between 18 and 29 years old in good health. Some clones in this sample may be carry-over from other donors' samples. Both conserved end residues are part of each CDR3. D genes are given only for firm matches. Part of the rows lack a size; the others show once, few, many or a class for expanded clones.

clone_size	v_call	d_call	j_call	cdr3_length	cdr3_nt	cdr3_aa
.	TRBV7-8	.	TRBJ1-1	15	TGTGCCAGCAGCCTAAGTTTAGGAGTGAACACTGAAGCTTTCTTT	CASSLSLGVNTEAFF
few	TRBV7-9	TRBD2	TRBJ2-7	16	TGTGCCAGCAGCTGGGGGTATAGCGGGAGTACCGACGAGCAGTACTTC	CASSWGYSGSTDEQYF
.	TRBV5-5	.	TRBJ1-3	16	TGTGCCAGCAGCTTGAGGCCAGCTTCCTCTGGAAACACCATATATTTT	CASSLRPASSGNTIYF
few	TRBV19	TRBD2	TRBJ2-2	17	TGTGCCAGTACCCATCCCCGAGGGACTAGCGGGACCGGGGAGCTGTTTTTT	CASTHPRGTSGTGELFF
.	TRBV4-1	TRBD2	TRBJ2-1	16	TGCGCCAGCAGCCAAGACGGGACTAGCGGGGGGATCGAGCAGTTCTTC	CASSQDGTSGGIEQFF
.	TRBV30	TRBD1	TRBJ1-2	13	TGTGCCTGGAGCCCCGGACAGGGGTTTGGCTACACCTTC	CAWSPGQGFGYTF
.	TRBV9	.	TRBJ2-1	14	TGTGCCAGCAGCGCCGGTACTAGCAGCTATGAGCAGTTCTTC	CASSAGTSSYEQFF
.	TRBV19	.	TRBJ1-1	16	TGTGCCAGTAGTATAAGCACAGGGATAAGGAACACTGAAGCTTTCTTT	CASSISTGIRNTEAFF
once	TRBV28	.	TRBJ1-2	14	TGTGCCAGCACCGTGGGCAGGGTGGGAAGGAGCTACACCTTC	CASTVGRVGRSYTF
.	TRBV2	TRBD2	TRBJ2-1	17	TGTGCCAGCAGTGGGACCCCTAGCGGGATATCCTACAATGAGCAGTTCTTC	CASSGTPSGISYNEQFF
.	TRBV27	.	TRBJ1-5	12	TGTGCCAGCAGCCCTCCCGAGGGACTGAAGCATTTT	CASSPPEGLKHF
.	TRBV5-1	TRBD1	TRBJ2-3	15	TGCGCCAGCAGCTTGGTATGGGACAGGGGAGATACGCAGTATTTT	CASSLVWDRGDTQYF
.	TRBV7-9	.	TRBJ1-2	13	TGTGCCAGCAGCCCACAGGAGCGAGTTGGCTACACCTTC	CASSPQERVGYTF
.	TRBV7-3	.	TRBJ1-2	13	TGTGCCAGCAGCTTCGCGGCAGGGAATGGCTACACCTTC	CASSFAAGNGYTF
.	TRBV7-3	TRBD2	TRBJ2-1	14	TGTGCCAGCAGCCAAGGGGCGGGAGGTAATGAGCAGTTCTTC	CASSQGAGGNEQFF
few	TRBV21-1	.	TRBJ2-1	15	TGTGCCAGCAGCAAAAGGGGAACCTCCTACAATGAGCAGTTCTTC	CASSKRGTSYNEQFF
.	TRBV2	TRBD1	TRBJ1-4	15	TGTGCCAGCACTATGACAGGGGGAGCTAATGAAAAACTGTTTTTT	CASTMTGGANEKLFF
.	TRBV15	.	TRBJ1-2	18	TGTGCCACCAGCAGAGAGCGGGACCTGGGGACCGGTAGCTATGGCTACACCTTC	CATSRERDLGTGSYGYTF
.	TRBV7-9	.	TRBJ2-7	12	TGTGCCAGCAGCCCAGTTACCTACGAGCAGTACTTC	CASSPVTYEQYF
.	TRBV2	.	TRBJ2-2	14	TGTGCCAGCAGCGTGGACAGCCTCCCCGGGGAGCTGTTTTTT	CASSVDSLPGELFF
once	TRBV18	.	TRBJ2-3	15	TGTGCCAGCTCACCACAAATCTCGAGTGGAGATACGCAGTATTTT	CASSPQISSGDTQYF
once	TRBV28	.	TRBJ1-2	15	TGTGCCAGCCTCTGGGGCCGACAGCTCTTGGAGGGCTACACCTTC	CASLWGRQLLEGYTF
.	TRBV19	.	TRBJ2-3	16	TGTGCCAGTAGTACTCGACAGGCACAAGGTCAAGATACGCAGTATTTT	CASSTRQAQGQDTQYF
.	TRBV7-3	.	TRBJ2-7	15	TGTGCCAGCAGCCCAGGATTCGCCTCGTACTACGAGCAGTACTTC	CASSPGFASYYEQYF
.	TRBV11-1	.	TRBJ1-3	13	TGTGCCAGCACAGGGACATTTGGAAACACCATATATTTT	CASTGTFGNTIYF
once	TRBV28	.	TRBJ1-1	15	TGTGCCAGCAGTCTGCGCCAGGGAGGAAACACTGAAGCTTTCTTT	CASSLRQGGNTEAFF
.	TRBV7-9	.	TRBJ1-5	15	TGTGCCAGCAGCTTAACAGGAAATAGCAATCAGCCCCAGCATTTT	CASSLTGNSNQPQHF
.	TRBV7-9	TRBD1	TRBJ2-7	15	TGTGCCAGCAGCTCCACGGGACAGGGGAGGAACGAGCAGTACTTC	CASSSTGQGRNEQYF
.	TRBV19	TRBD1	TRBJ2-7	15	TGTGCCAGTAGTATATTCGGGACAGGCAACTACGAGCAGTACTTC	CASSIFGTGNYEQYF
few	TRBV11-2	.	TRBJ2-3	12	TGTGCCAGCAGCTTAGACGCAGATACGCAGTATTTT	CASSLDADTQYF
.	TRBV9	.	TRBJ2-1	15	TGTGCCAGCAGCGAGGGCGGAGGCTCCTACAATGAGCAGTTCTTC	CASSEGGGSYNEQFF
.	TRBV5-1	.	TRBJ2-3	16	TGCGCCAGCAGCCGCGGCGGGGTTCTGGTCGCAGATACGCAGTATTTT	CASSRGGVLVADTQYF
.	TRBV7-9	TRBD2	TRBJ2-4	15	TGTGCCAGCACCAATGAGGGAGGGCGCGGAAACATTCAGTACTTC	CASTNEGGRGNIQYF
.	TRBV5-1	.	TRBJ2-3	17	TGCGCCAGCAGCGCACTCGGTGGGGTGGGGGCCACAGATACGCAGTATTTT	CASSALGGVGATDTQYF
.	TRBV28	TRBD1	TRBJ2-7	15	TGTGCCAGCAGCTGGACCGGGACAGGGACCTACGAGCAGTACTTC	CASSWTGTGTYEQYF
.	TRBV5-1	TRBD2	TRBJ2-5	15	TGCGCCAGCAGCTTCGGTTGGCGGGGGCAAGAGACCCAGTACTTC	CASSFGWRGQETQYF
.	TRBV6-6	.	TRBJ1-1	14	TGTGCCAGCAGTTATGAGGGGTTGGACACTGAAGCTTTCTTT	CASSYEGLDTEAFF
.	TRBV6-5	.	TRBJ2-7	11	TGTGCCAGCAGCCGGATAAACGAGCAGTACTTC	CASSRINEQYF
.	TRBV4-1	.	TRBJ1-2	14	TGCGCCAGCAGCCAAGAGCGTGGGGGCTATGGCTACACCTTC	CASSQERGGYGYTF
.	TRBV7-2	.	TRBJ2-4	14	TGTGCCAGCAGCCCCTCCCGAGCCAAAAACATTCAGTACTTC	CASSPSRAKNIQYF
once	TRBV5-1	TRBD2	TRBJ2-5	17	TGCGCCAGCAGTCTTCTAGCGGGAGGCCTCGCGCAAGAGACCCAGTACTTC	CASSLLAGGLAQETQYF
.	TRBV28	TRBD2	TRBJ2-7	13	TGTGCCAGCAGTTTACCGGGGGGTTACGAGCAGTACTTC	CASSLPGGYEQYF
.	TRBV7-9	.	TRBJ1-1	14	TGTGCCAGCAGCTTAGTTTTATGGGGGACTGAAGCTTTCTTT	CASSLVLWGTEAFF
.	TRBV15	.	TRBJ2-7	15	TGTGCCACCAGCGGCCACATCAAAAGCTCCTACGAGCAGTACTTC	CATSGHIKSSYEQYF
.	TRBV4-3	.	TRBJ2-1	13	TGCGCCAGCAGCCAAGAGAGGGGTGTGAGGCAGTTCTTC	CASSQERGVRQFF
.	TRBV6-5	.	TRBJ2-7	14	TGTGCCAGCAGTTACGAGGGTCCAGCCTACGAGCAGTACTTC	CASSYEGPAYEQYF
.	TRBV7-3	.	TRBJ1-6	12	TGTGCCAGCAGCTTAGGCCTTTCACCCCTCCACTTT	CASSLGLSPLHF
.	TRBV18	.	TRBJ2-1	17	TGTGCCAGCTCACCGATGGAGGGGGCGGGGGTCTACAATGAGCAGTTCTTC	CASSPMEGAGVYNEQFF
.	TRBV7-3	.	TRBJ2-3	16	TGTGCCAGCAGCCCCGGGGCACAGCGACTGACAGATACGCAGTATTTT	CASSPGAQRLTDTQYF
.	TRBV6-5	TRBD2	TRBJ2-1	16	TGTGCCAGCAGTTCCCGGGCGGGAGGCCCCTACAATGAGCAGTTCTTC	CASSSRAGGPYNEQFF
.	TRBV19	.	TRBJ2-4	13	TGTGCCAGTAAAACTTCCGGGGAGAACATTCAGTACTTC	CASKTSGENIQYF
once	TRBV6-1	.	TRBJ2-4	16	TGTGCCAGCAGTGCAGCGGATACACCGGGCAAAAACATTCAGTACTTC	CASSAADTPGKNIQYF
.	TRBV29-1	TRBD1	TRBJ1-3	13	TGCAGCGCCGGGACAGGGTATGGAAACACCATATATTTT	CSAGTGYGNTIYF